This T cell receptor (beta chain) was retrieved from a study of preoperative IRX-2 immunotherapy in early breast cancer (dated by TCRdb to the late 2010s). To note about this clone: Its antigen specificity is not known. No base quality information exists; no much larger clone differs at one position.

The intended sense of this specimen's treatment or condition label: preoperative locoregional IRX-2 cytokine immunotherapy. The samples were obtained from a phase Ib study that tested preoperative, locoregional IRX-2 cytokine immunotherapy meant to prime immune responses. Before surgery, IRX-2 was given to the donors, who were patients with early-stage breast cancer. The library came from the immunoSEQ multiplex PCR assay. TCRdb's version of the immuneACCESS table is confined to in-frame rearrangements and falls short of the full clone set. An unresolved V gene accounts for under half of the shortfall where checked; the remainder is of unknown origin. The sample table contains about 3,700 clones; only one count was recorded for 60% to 80% of them. The biggest ten clones account for about 12% of the sample. The CDR3, cysteine through phenylalanine, is 19 amino acids long. Only the CDR3 DNA stays, 57 bases, in frame from base 1. V is pruned by 6 bases and J by 6 bases, leaving 21 bases of the junction without a gene match.

The material sequenced was tumor tissue, taken after IRX-2 immunotherapy. This sequence uses TRBV23-1 and TRBJ2-3; the junction holds 10 bases that match TRBD1. TRBV23-1 is filed as an ORF, its function uncertain. This sequence was found in a human donor with breast cancer. The CDR3 here reads CASSFRQGAGGAEIDTQYF. DNA sequence: TGCGCCAGCAGCTTCCGACAGGGGGCTGGGGGCGCCGAAATCGATACGCAGTATTTT.